This is a list of T cell receptor beta chains from one sample in a study of shared T cell receptors in the human thymus. Assay: immunoSEQ multiplex PCR; the TCRdb copy retains only in-frame clones and omits some. The sample includes hundreds of thousands of clones, roughly 86% of them seen just once. These same data were also listed under a study on human thymus T cells.

Source material: thymocytes. Receptors were obtained from a boy under two years old with a congenital heart defect. The conserved cysteine and the conserved F or W are not part of the CDR3 here. Fields, in order: CDR3 protein, J gene, V gene.

ASSSSGRNEQY	TRBJ2-7	TRBV5-1
ATNSGVPSYEQY	TRBJ2-7	TRBV14
ASSQEGGTGGYEQF	TRBJ2-1	TRBV4-3
ASSPGGEIGGYT	TRBJ1-2	TRBV27
ASSLRQAGELF	TRBJ2-2	TRBV27
ASSHAQGCSNQPQH	TRBJ1-5	TRBV28
ASSYNPPGQTNTEAF	TRBJ1-1	TRBV11-2
ASSNLIPGSKNIQY	TRBJ2-4	TRBV21-1
ASRRQESYEQY	TRBJ2-7	TRBV19
SASGYTEAF	TRBJ1-1	TRBV20-1
ASSQLGGLYEEQY	TRBJ2-7	TRBV4-1
ATSRDSIQGALAF	TRBJ1-1	TRBV15
ATATGGNTIY	TRBJ1-3	TRBV25-1
ASSRGTGVQY	TRBJ2-7	TRBV7-9
ASRGVEREGPSSYNEQF	TRBJ2-1	TRBV11-2
ASSKGRGAGDGYT	TRBJ1-2	TRBV21-1
ASSFNGILAVGGSGANVLT	TRBJ2-6	TRBV5-1
ASSRRQDSNTEAF	TRBJ1-1	TRBV7-6
ASSPGVGTYNEQF	TRBJ2-1	TRBV25-1
ASRPRDNNNSPLH	TRBJ1-6	TRBV6-5
ASSGGGLAGATDTQY	TRBJ2-3	TRBV9
ASSLGPHGGENIQY	TRBJ2-4	TRBV4-1
ASSYEPNTEAF	TRBJ1-1	TRBV6-5
ASSPEEAYEQY	.	TRBV28
ASSYSIADTSSYNEQF	TRBJ2-1	TRBV9
AISESSMRTYEQY	TRBJ2-7	TRBV10-3
ASSQDLEGSTDTQY	TRBJ2-3	TRBV4-3
ASSGGRNQPQH	TRBJ1-5	TRBV10-2
AISESGWGRTGNTIY	TRBJ1-3	TRBV10-3
ASSQDRGRTNSYEQY	TRBJ2-7	TRBV4-3
ASSLSISEREQF	TRBJ2-1	TRBV27
ASSSSWGVPV	TRBJ1-4	TRBV11-2
ASSQDRRAGPNPYEQY	TRBJ2-7	TRBV4-3
ASSQVFGFYNYGYT	TRBJ1-2	TRBV4-3
AISESGRVEKLF	TRBJ1-4	TRBV10-3
ASSIYRDFGYT	TRBJ1-2	TRBV28
ASSPGSGTDTQY	TRBJ2-3	TRBV2
ASSILSLTSGRGNEQF	TRBJ2-1	TRBV13
ASSQGTGGERVFKDTEAF	TRBJ1-1	TRBV4-3
ASSLGSAARGNYGYT	TRBJ1-2	TRBV5-1
ASSHPDRGYNEQF	TRBJ2-1	TRBV11-1
ASSSGSTYEQY	.	TRBV28
AWREGNAKNIQY	TRBJ2-4	TRBV30
ASSEADRNYGYT	TRBJ1-2	TRBV2
ASSQETTGSSHYEQY	.	TRBV4-1
ASSLMWTGNTEAF	TRBJ1-1	TRBV19
ASSQEFGTTSGSYEQY	TRBJ2-7	TRBV4-2
ASSQGRGLQGGNSPLH	TRBJ1-6	TRBV4-1
ASRALGGNKNIQY	TRBJ2-4	TRBV6-1
ASSAPGSYNEQF	TRBJ2-1	TRBV9
ASSQEYFGTSGQETQY	TRBJ2-5	TRBV4-3
ASSLSTSGRPRETQY	TRBJ2-5	TRBV18
ASSSGTTYNSPLH	TRBJ1-6	TRBV6-6
ASSLGTGGLSNQPQH	TRBJ1-5	TRBV7-9
SAGGFAEAF	TRBJ1-1	TRBV20-1
ASSSQRTGDGAKNIQY	TRBJ2-4	TRBV5-4
AISQLMGLKTGLPGELF	TRBJ2-2	TRBV10-3